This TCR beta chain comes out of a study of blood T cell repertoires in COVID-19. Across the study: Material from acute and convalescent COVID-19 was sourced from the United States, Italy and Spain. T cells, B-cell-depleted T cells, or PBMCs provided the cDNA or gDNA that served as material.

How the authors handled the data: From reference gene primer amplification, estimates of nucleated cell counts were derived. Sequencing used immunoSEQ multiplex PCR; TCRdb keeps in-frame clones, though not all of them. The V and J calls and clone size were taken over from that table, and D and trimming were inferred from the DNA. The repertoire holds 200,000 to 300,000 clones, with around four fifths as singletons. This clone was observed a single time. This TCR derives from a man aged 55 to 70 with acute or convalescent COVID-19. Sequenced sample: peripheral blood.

In nucleotides, the CDR3 is TGTGCCAGCAGTCCGACGGGAGAACGGGCCGGGGAGCTGTTTTTT. Translated, it gives CASSPTGERAGELFF. This chain joins TRBV6-6 and TRBJ2-2, with D tentatively TRBD2 (6 bases). Trimming cost V 5 bases and J 6 bases, with 16 bases left between them. Germline lookup yields CDR1 MNHNY and CDR2 SVGAGI (reference sequence). CDR3 length equals 15 residues.